One sample yielded the 28 T cell receptor beta chains listed below, sequenced in a study of metastatic and nonmetastatic thyroid tumors. TCRdb re-clonotyped the PCR reads through MiXCR. The repertoire consists of some 25,000 clones, with 15% to 20% occurring once and the leading ten covering approximately 4.6%. All patients reached thyroid surgery having received no treatment beforehand. Source material: blood. Source of these receptors: a male donor with papillary thyroid cancer or a benign thyroid nodule (not recorded which). Some clones in this sample may be carry-over from other donors' samples.

This clone was detected many times. The chain carries TRBV5-5 and TRBJ1-2; 9 positions agree with TRBD1. After removal of 1 base from V and 3 bases from J, the junction contained 1 base not matched to a gene. The germline V gene encodes CDR1 SGHKS and CDR2 YYEKEE (reference sequence). The CDR3 covers 14 residues. The CDR3 protein is CASSLWDRDYGYTF. CDR3 nucleotides: TGTGCCAGCAGCTTGTGGGACAGGGACTATGGCTACACCTTC.

The rearrangement uses TRBV27 and TRBJ2-7; 7 nucleotides match TRBD1. V lost 5 bases to trimming and J lost 3 bases; unmatched junction nucleotides: 7. Germline CDR1 and CDR2: MNHEY and SMNVEV (reference sequence). CDR3 length: 14 residues. The CDR3 loop is CASSPLGQVYEQYF. CDR3 in DNA: TGTGCCAGCAGTCCACTTGGACAGGTCTACGAGCAGTACTTC.

Relative to its sample, this clone is medium-sized. J is TRBJ2-7 and V is TRBV2; D call uncertain. Germline assignment: CDR1 SNHLY and CDR2 FYNNEI. The CDR3 runs 12 residues. The germline V and J ends were trimmed by 4 bases and 6 bases, with 10 bases remaining between them. The CDR3 is CASSGLNSEQYF. Written as DNA, the CDR3 is TGTGCCAGCAGTGGATTAAATAGCGAGCAGTACTTC. Together with reference TRBV2 and TRBJ2-7, the CDR3 gives the full variable domain: EPEVTQTPSHQVTQMGQEVILRCVPISNHLYFYWYRQILGQKVEFLVSFYNNEISEKSEIFDDQFSVERPDGSNFTLKIRSTKLEDSAMYFCASSGLNSEQYFGPGTRLTVT.

This clone occurred a few times. The CDR3 DNA is TGTGCCAGCTCACGGCCTAGCGGGGGGGCATCCTACAATGAGCAGTTCTTC. Amino acids: CASSRPSGGASYNEQFF. The V gene is TRBV18, the J gene TRBJ2-1; 12 positions agree with TRBD2. The CDR3 sequence is 17 residues long. Germline CDR1 reads KGHSH; CDR2 reads LQKENI. J gave up 1 base and V 4 bases, and 5 bases lay outside the gene matches.

V is TRBV5-5 and J is TRBJ1-2; D is unclear. Per the germline V gene, CDR1 is SGHKS and CDR2 is YYEKEE (reference sequence). V lost 0 bases to trimming and J lost 6 bases, with 6 bases between them. This CDR3 comprises 12 residues. The CDR3 protein is CASSLGGDGYTF. The CDR3, as DNA: TGTGCCAGCAGCTTGGGAGGAGATGGCTACACCTTC.

This clone has at least ten counts. One junction end disagrees with the germline gene, perhaps due to a read error. This specimen includes other DNA sequences encoding the same CDR3. The V gene is TRBV24-1, the J gene TRBJ2-5, with a possible D match to TRBD2 (6 bases). This CDR3 region has 16 residues. The germline V gene encodes CDR1 KGHDR and CDR2 SFDVKD. The CDR3 DNA sequence: TGTGCCACCAGTGATGAGACTAGAGCGGGTCGGGAGACCCAATACTTC. Translating it yields CATSDETRAGRETQYF.

V usage is TRBV6-1 and J usage is TRBJ1-3; D ambiguous. The CDR3 sequence is 15 residues long. Trimming pared 3 bases from V and 0 bases from J, leaving 9 bases between. CDR1 and CDR2 from the germline V gene are MNHNS and SASEGT. The CDR3 DNA is TGTGCCAGCAGTGAGTCAGAACCCTCTGGAAACACCATATATTTT. Its translation: CASSESEPSGNTIYF.

This clone was observed at least ten times. Being one base from a much bigger clone, this may be a read error. The chain carries TRBV27 and TRBJ2-7, with 7 nucleotides matching TRBD1. The CDR3 covers 16 residues. V lost 4 bases, J lost 0 bases, and 9 bases stayed unmatched. Germline assignment: CDR1 MNHEY and CDR2 SMNVEV (reference sequence). CDR3 loop: CASSYGPRGLSYEQYF. The CDR3 nucleotides read TGTGCCAGCAGTTATGGACCAAGGGGGCTCTCCTACGAGCAGTACTTC.

In its sample, this clone was seen many times. The rearrangement links TRBV9 to TRBJ2-1; D may correspond to TRBD1 or TRBD2 (7 bases each). The V end was cut by 0 bases, the J end by 0 bases, with 13 bases between. Germline assignment: CDR1 SGDLS and CDR2 YYNGEE. The CDR3 covers 17 residues. CDR3 sequence reads: CASSVVGGGTSYNEQFF. CDR3 coding DNA: TGTGCCAGCAGCGTAGTGGGAGGGGGCACCTCCTACAATGAGCAGTTCTTC.

This clone was observed many times. The CDR3 sequence: CATSDSSGGVKPEAFF. The DNA for the CDR3 is TGTGCCACCAGTGATTCGTCAGGGGGCGTGAAACCTGAAGCTTTCTTT. This chain joins TRBV24-1 and TRBJ1-1, with TRBD1 matching over 8 bases. This CDR3 is 16 amino acids long. The J segment lost 6 bases and the V segment lost 2 bases, leaving 10 bases of the junction unmatched. CDR1 and CDR2 (germline): KGHDR, SFDVKD.

The chain joins TRBV6-1 to TRBJ2-7, with 9 positions matching TRBD2. Germline V gives CDR1 MNHNS, CDR2 SASEGT. V was clipped by 6 bases and J by 6 bases; unmatched bases: 15. The CDR3 is 16 amino acids. For the CDR3, the DNA is TGTGCCAGCAGGAACTGGGGCCTAGCGGGACAACGCGAGCAGTACTTC. The encoded protein is CASRNWGLAGQREQYF.

There are many counts of this clone. The chain uses TRBV29-1 and TRBJ1-2; D possibly corresponds to TRBD1 (5 bases). Germline CDR1 is SQVTM and CDR2 is ANQGSEA. V was shortened by 6 bases and J by 8 bases, with 10 bases between the two germline ends. The CDR3 extends over 10 amino acids. The CDR3 DNA sequence: TGCAGCGTGGGGACGGGAGGCTACACCTTC. This codes for CSVGTGGYTF.

Sample share makes this clone medium-sized. V usage is TRBV10-3 and J usage is TRBJ2-7, with TRBD2 matching over 7 bases. Germline CDR1 and CDR2: ENHRY and SYGVKD. CDR3 size: 15 residues. V trimming: 6 bases; J trimming: 7 bases; junction bases outside the gene matches: 15. CDR3 region: CAIRPSGRESGEQYF. The CDR3 bases are TGTGCCATCAGACCCTCCGGGCGGGAGTCTGGGGAGCAGTACTTC.

This clone has ten or more counts. The rearrangement joins TRBV12-3 or TRBV12-4 to TRBJ2-4; D not resolved. CDR3 length equals 10 residues. The V gene lost 8 bases and the J gene lost 6 bases, with 5 bases spanning the gap. The CDR3 reads CASPINIQYF. Here the CDR3 DNA reads TGTGCCAGCCCAATAAACATTCAGTACTTC.

Relative to its sample, this clone is medium-sized (0.01 to 0.1%). The chain joins TRBV27 to TRBJ2-1, with TRBD2 matching 9 bases. The CDR3 length is 18 residues. Losses at the gene ends were 5 bases for V and 0 bases for J; bases not matched to a gene: 11. Germline values: CDR1 MNHEY, CDR2 SMNVEV (reference sequence). The CDR3 DNA reads as TGTGCCAGCAGTGGCGCGGGGCGGGAGGGCCGCTCCTACAATGAGCAGTTCTTC. This codes for CASSGAGREGRSYNEQFF.

This clone is a singleton in its sample. The CDR3 DNA follows: TGCGCCAGCAGTACCCGGGACAGGGGTCCCAACGAGCAGTACTTC. Translated, it gives CASSTRDRGPNEQYF. The V gene is TRBV5-1, the J gene TRBJ2-7; 10 bases map to TRBD1. J gave up 5 bases and V 5 bases, and 10 bases lay outside the gene matches. Germline V gives CDR1 SGHRS, CDR2 YFSETQ. The length of the CDR3 is 15 residues. Based on the CDR3 plus reference TRBV5-1 and TRBJ2-7, the full variable domain is KAGVTQTPRYLIKTRGQQVTLSCSPISGHRSVSWYQQTPGQGLQFLFEYFSETQRNKGNFPGRFSGRQFSNSRSEMNVSTLELGDSALYLCASSTRDRGPNEQYFGPGTRLTVT.

This clone occurred many times. This CDR3 reads CASSRAGGVPNEQFF. The CDR3 DNA sequence: TGTGCCAGCAGCCGCGCGGGGGGGGTGCCCAATGAGCAGTTCTTC. This rearrangement joins TRBV7-3 to TRBJ2-1; 9 nucleotides agree with TRBD2. V was pared by 5 bases and J by 6 bases, with 8 bases of the junction left unmatched. The germline CDR1 and CDR2 sequences are SGHTA and FQGTGA. CDR3 length: 15 residues.

The sample holds a few counts of this clone. The rearrangement joins TRBV7-8 to TRBJ2-2; 9 bases fit TRBD1. V lost 3 bases and J lost 5; bases outside the gene matches: 4. There are 15 residues in the CDR3. CDR1 is SGHVS, CDR2 FQNEAQ, per germline. As DNA, the CDR3 is TGTGCCAGCAGCTTCACAGGGGGCGGGACCGGGGAGCTGTTTTTT. Protein: CASSFTGGGTGELFF.

On this clone: Germline and junction disagree at one end, which may indicate a read error. The rearrangement links TRBV11-1 to TRBJ2-2; possible D gene TRBD2, 5 bases. This CDR3 is built from 11 residues. Germline-derived CDR1 and CDR2 are SGHAT and FQDESV (reference sequence). In DNA, the CDR3 is TGTGCCAGCAGATCGGCCGGGGAGCTGTTGTTT. Encoded protein: CASRSAGELLF. The whole variable domain, remainder taken from reference TRBV11-1 and TRBJ2-2, is EAEVAQSPRYKITEKSQAVAFWCDPISGHATLYWYRQILGQGPELLVQFQDESVVDDSQLPKDRFSAERLKGVDSTLKIQPAELGDSAMYLCASRSAGELLFGEGSRLTVL.

This clone was detected many times. The same CDR3 arises from other DNA sequences in this sample as well. The chain has TRBV4-1 and TRBJ2-1; D perhaps matches TRBD2 (5 bases). Germline V gene data show CDR1 as MGHRA and CDR2 as YSYEKL. The CDR3 sequence is 15 residues long. V lost 1 base and J lost 4, with 11 bases in between. The CDR3 is CASSQVWTGYNEQFF. The CDR3 DNA reads TGCGCCAGCAGCCAAGTATGGACGGGATACAATGAGCAGTTCTTC.

This clone has at least ten counts. This chain links TRBV7-9 with TRBJ2-1; D is ambiguous. This CDR3 has 11 amino acids. V lost 5 bases to trimming and J lost 4 bases, with 3 bases between them. CDR1 is SEHNR and CDR2 is FQNEAQ in the germline V gene (reference sequence). CDR3 nucleotide sequence: TGTGCCAGCAGCGCATACAATGAGCAGTTCTTC. Amino acids: CASSAYNEQFF.

This chain links TRBV7-2 with TRBJ2-7; either TRBD1 or TRBD2 may fit D (5 bases each). Germline V lookup: CDR1 SGHTA, CDR2 FQGNSA. The CDR3 has 16 amino acids. Trimming pared 0 bases from V and 2 bases from J, leaving 14 bases between. The CDR3 is CASSLAGVVNAYEQYF. Written as DNA, the CDR3 is TGTGCCAGCAGCTTAGCGGGGGTGGTGAATGCCTACGAGCAGTACTTC. Full variable domain (outside the CDR3, taken from reference TRBV7-2 and TRBJ2-7): GAGVSQSPSNKVTEKGKDVELRCDPISGHTALYWYRQSLGQGLEFLIYFQGNSAPDKSGLPSDRFSAERTGGSVSTLTIQRTQQEDSAVYLCASSLAGVVNAYEQYFGPGTRLTVT.

The table lists this clone with many counts. This chain links TRBV7-9 with TRBJ1-5, with D maybe TRBD1 (6 bases). Germline loops: CDR1 SEHNR, CDR2 FQNEAQ (reference sequence). This CDR3 is 13 amino acids long. Trimming stripped 10 bases from V and 0 bases from J, with 10 bases between. DNA of the CDR3: TGTGCCACCTCACAGGGTAGCAATCAGCCCCAGCATTTT. It translates to CATSQGSNQPQHF.

This clone has at least ten counts. V usage is TRBV4-1 and J usage is TRBJ2-7, with D possibly TRBD1 on 6 matching bases. The CDR3 spans 15 residues. The germline V gene encodes CDR1 MGHRA and CDR2 YSYEKL. Trimming pared 0 bases from V and 3 bases from J, leaving 12 bases between. CDR3 sequence reads: CASSQEPQGSYEQYF. The CDR3 coding sequence is TGCGCCAGCAGCCAAGAGCCCCAGGGGAGCTACGAGCAGTACTTC.

The chain links TRBV4-1 to TRBJ1-2, with D perhaps TRBD1 (5 bases). Trimming cost V 0 bases and J 5 bases, with 10 bases left between them. Germline V gene sequence: CDR1 MGHRA, CDR2 YSYEKL. The CDR3 contains 14 residues. CDR3 loop: CASSQEGEGYGYTF. The CDR3 nucleotides are TGCGCCAGCAGCCAAGAGGGGGAGGGTTATGGCTACACCTTC.

In its sample, this clone ranks as medium-sized. V and J are TRBV12-3 or TRBV12-4 and TRBJ1-1; possibly TRBD1 for D (6 bases). The CDR3 loop spans 14 amino acids. The V gene lost 6 bases and the J gene lost 4 bases, with 15 bases spanning the gap. CDR3 protein: CASRSNREGTEAFF. CDR3 DNA sequence: TGTGCCAGCAGATCCAACAGGGAGGGCACTGAAGCTTTCTTT.

J is TRBJ1-1 and V is TRBV20-1; D is ambiguous. The CDR3 length is 13 residues. V dropped 5 bases and J dropped 9 bases, with 19 bases sitting between them. Germline V gene sequence: CDR1 DFQATT, CDR2 SNEGSKA (reference sequence). In nucleotides, the CDR3 is TGCAGTGCTCCCCCCGGCGAGGGCCGAAAAGCTTTCTTT. It codes for CSAPPGEGRKAFF.

This clone was detected ten times or more. The chain combines TRBV7-9 with TRBJ1-1; D unresolved. The ends were cut back, 5 bases at V and 0 bases at J, with 4 bases in the middle. The CDR3 has 12 residues. CDR1 SEHNR and CDR2 FQNEAQ come from the germline V gene (reference sequence). The CDR3 nucleotides read TGTGCCAGCAGCCCAGTGAACACTGAAGCTTTCTTT. Its translation is CASSPVNTEAFF.